This T cell receptor beta chain was identified in a study of blood T cell repertoires in COVID-19. For the study at large: Sites in the United States, Italy and Spain provided acute and convalescent COVID-19 samples. Sources were T cells, B-cell-depleted T cells, or PBMCs; the material itself was cDNA or gDNA.

Germline CDR1 is SQVTM and CDR2 is ANQGSEA. There are 16 residues in the CDR3. The V and J ends lost 0 bases and 2 bases, in that order; junction bases with no gene match: 6. Authors' processing steps: Cell counts per sample came from amplifying reference gene primers. Method: immunoSEQ multiplex PCR; TCRdb's copy keeps in-frame clones and lacks some. From that table come the V and J calls and clone size; the DNA was used to work out D and trimming. The sample includes about 120,000 clones, over 75% of them seen just once. Sequenced input: peripheral blood. This TCR came from a man in his fifties or sixties with acute or convalescent COVID-19. The rearrangement uses TRBV29-1 and TRBJ2-3; 9 bases line up with TRBD1. The CDR3 DNA sequence: TGCAGCGTTGAAGATGCAAGGGACAGGGCCACAGATACGCAGTATTTT. This gives the protein CSVEDARDRATDTQYF.